The T cell receptor beta chain described here comes from a study of blood T cell repertoires in COVID-19. Clones were read by immunoSEQ multiplex PCR, and TCRdb kept only the in-frame ones, dropping some. In the table there are some 370,000 clones, 83% of which are singletons. With 4 bases clipped from V and 2 bases from J, the junction kept 11 bases outside the gene matches. Germline V gene data show CDR1 as LNHDA and CDR2 as SQIVND (reference sequence). The CDR3 extends over 18 amino acids. The chain combines TRBV19 with TRBJ2-6; 7 bases map to TRBD1. This receptor was identified in a woman aged 45-59 years who had recovered from COVID-19. Sequenced sample: PBMCs or T cells enriched from blood (not recorded which). The CDR3 DNA is TGTGCCAGTAGTAGAACCGCCGGGACAGCAACTGGGGCCAACGTCCTGACTTTC. Translation gives CASSRTAGTATGANVLTF.